This T cell receptor (beta chain) is drawn from a study of CD8 T cells in acute hepatitis C reinfection. At the level of the study: CD8+ T cells specific for HCV NS3-1073 were sequenced. General study points: Follow-up repertoires were missing for chronically infected subjects.

A remark on this clone: What it recognizes is unknown.

V was shortened by 10 bases and J by 0 bases, with 7 bases between the two germline ends. Germline lookup yields CDR1 MNHEY and CDR2 SMNVEV (reference sequence). CDR3 length: 13 amino acids. Method: immunoSEQ multiplex PCR; TCRdb's copy keeps in-frame clones and lacks some. The table includes approximately 39,000 clones, around nine tenths detected once. Time point noted: naive CD8 control sorted from an acute-time-point sample. The TCR originated in a man aged 25 to 40 with chronic hepatitis C. The sample comprised naive CD8+ T cells from PBMCs. The chain links TRBV27 to TRBJ1-6; D is ambiguous. Here the CDR3 reads CATGYSYNSPLHF. CDR3 nucleotides: TGTGCCACCGGGTACTCCTATAATTCACCCCTCCACTTT.